This entry describes one T cell receptor beta chain. Its specificity is unknown. This CDR3 is built from 16 residues. Trimming left V 4 bases short and J 3 bases short, with 17 bases between. The V gene's germline CDR1 is SGHTA and CDR2 FQGNSA. TCRdb's copy holds only in-frame clones and misses some; the assay was immunoSEQ multiplex PCR. In the table there are roughly 150,000 clones, about nine tenths of which are singletons. This sample is part of a study of T cell responses to AZD1222 COVID-19 vaccine. Study-level findings and limits: Repertoires in all cases were sampled only once the peak T cell response had passed. Spike-wide coverage was observed for vaccine-associated CD4 TCRs, with dominant responses at 160-218 and 743-854. Nearly half of unique spike-specific TCRs reportedly avoided B.1.351 and B.1.1.7 mutated regions.

The clonotype comes from an adult in good health. Sample: peripheral blood, taken on day 0 of AZD1222 vaccination. The chain joins TRBV7-2 to TRBJ2-3; D may be TRBD2 (6 bases). CDR3 sequence reads: CASSSGLGGFTDTQYF. Here the CDR3 DNA reads TGTGCCAGCAGCTCAGGACTGGGGGGATTTACAGATACGCAGTATTTT.